Listed here are 19 T cell receptor beta chains from one sample, sequenced in a study of blood T cell repertoires in COVID-19. TCRdb's copy holds only in-frame clones and misses some; the assay was immunoSEQ multiplex PCR. The top ten clones hold 13% of a sample with fewer than 300,000 clones, less than 90% of them seen once. The material sequenced was peripheral blood. The receptors were gathered from a human donor in a cohort sampled during active COVID-19.

The J gene is TRBJ1-5, the V gene TRBV7-7; D perhaps matches TRBD1 (5 bases). Germline V gene sequence: CDR1 SSHAT, CDR2 FNYEAQ (reference sequence). This CDR3 comprises 17 residues. V shed 0 bases and J shed 0 bases, with 12 bases lying between them. The CDR3 protein is CASSLAGPQDSNQPQHF. CDR3 bases: TGTGCCAGCAGCTTAGCGGGGCCACAGGATAGCAATCAGCCCCAGCATTTT.

This clone was detected only once. The junction differs from germline at one of its ends, possibly a read error. The chain employs TRBV5-1 and TRBJ1-4; D not resolved. The length of the CDR3 is 14 residues. CDR1 and CDR2 from the germline V gene are SGHRS and YFSETQ. The DNA for the CDR3 is TGCGCCAGCAGGGAGGGAAGTACTACTGAAAAACTGTTTTTT. It translates to CASREGSTTEKLFF.

The J gene is TRBJ1-2, the V gene TRBV2; no reliable D call. CDR3 length: 13 amino acids. Trimming stripped 8 bases from V and 7 bases from J, with 17 bases between. Germline lookup yields CDR1 SNHLY and CDR2 FYNNEI. CDR3 loop: CASGQVKAGGYTF. In DNA form, the CDR3 reads TGTGCCAGCGGGCAGGTGAAGGCTGGTGGCTACACCTTC.

This chain joins TRBV15 and TRBJ2-1; TRBD1 matches 11 bases. V gave up 5 bases and J gave up 10 bases; unmatched junction bases: 10. This CDR3 has 15 residues. Germline V gene lookup returns CDR1 LNHNV and CDR2 YYDKDF (reference sequence). The CDR3 loop reads CATSGRDRGIWEQFF. CDR3 coding DNA: TGTGCCACCAGCGGTCGGGACAGGGGGATTTGGGAGCAGTTCTTC. Full variable domain (outside the CDR3, taken from reference TRBV15 and TRBJ2-1): DAMVIQNPRYQVTQFGKPVTLSCSQTLNHNVMYWYQQKSSQAPKLLFHYYDKDFNNEADTPDNFQSRRPNTSFCFLDIRSPGLGDTAMYLCATSGRDRGIWEQFFGPGTRLTVL.

J is TRBJ1-4 and V is TRBV7-9; D call uncertain. The germline CDR1 and CDR2 sequences are SEHNR and FQNEAQ (reference sequence). The CDR3 contains 11 residues. CDR3 DNA sequence: TGTCAAGCGGGGACTAATGAAAAACTGTTTTTT. Its translation: CQAGTNEKLFF.

This clone has just a few counts. The V call is TRBV4-3, the J call TRBJ2-7, with 13 nucleotides matching TRBD2. The J segment lost 1 base and the V segment lost 0 bases, leaving 3 bases of the junction unmatched. Germline V gives CDR1 LGHNA, CDR2 YSLEER. The CDR3 totals 17 residues. The CDR3, as DNA: TGCGCCAGCAGCCAAGACGGGACTAGCGGGATATCCTACGAGCAGTACTTC. This encodes CASSQDGTSGISYEQYF.

The V and J genes are TRBV19 and TRBJ2-1, with a weak D call TRBD1 (5 bases). V shed 6 bases and J shed 10 bases, with 7 bases lying between them. From germline, CDR1 is LNHDA and CDR2 SQIVND (reference sequence). The CDR3 length is 10 residues. The CDR3 spells CASRGVEQFF. In DNA form, the CDR3 reads TGTGCCAGTAGAGGGGTCGAGCAGTTCTTC.

This sequence joins TRBV5-1 and TRBJ1-1; 7 positions match TRBD1. Germline V gene sequence: CDR1 SGHRS, CDR2 YFSETQ. The ends lost 5 bases at V and 5 bases at J; junction bases unmatched: 9. The CDR3 loop spans 14 amino acids. CDR3 sequence: CASREGARGTEAFF. CDR3 bases: TGCGCCAGCAGAGAGGGGGCCCGGGGGACTGAAGCTTTCTTT.

The chain uses TRBV6-1 and TRBJ1-2, with unresolved D. The germline V gene has CDR1 MNHNS and CDR2 SASEGT. CDR3 size: 14 residues. With 0 bases removed from V and 5 bases from J, the gap between germline ends came to 10 bases. The CDR3: CASSEAGSTYGYTF. Written as DNA, the CDR3 is TGTGCCAGCAGTGAAGCTGGGAGTACTTATGGCTACACCTTC.

V and J are TRBV28 and TRBJ1-4; 12 bases line up with TRBD1. V trimming: 7 bases; J trimming: 11 bases; junction bases outside the gene matches: 11. CDR3 length equals 15 residues. In germline, CDR1 is MDHEN, CDR2 SYDVKM. The CDR3 DNA reads as TGTGCCAGCACCGACTCGGGACAGGGGGCTGGTAAACTGTTTTTT. Encoded protein: CASTDSGQGAGKLFF.

The rearrangement links TRBV5-6 to TRBJ2-1, with TRBD2 matching over 7 bases. This CDR3 is built from 14 residues. Unmatched junction bases numbered 4, after V lost 0 bases and J lost 7 bases. Germline V CDR1 and CDR2: SGHDT, YYEEEE. The CDR3 region has the DNA TGTGCCAGCAGCTTGGGGGGAGGGGCGAATGAGCAGTTCTTC. Its protein product is CASSLGGGANEQFF.

The chain uses TRBV14 and TRBJ2-5; 12 nucleotides match TRBD2. Trimming removed 1 base from V and 5 bases from J; junction bases left unmatched: 2. CDR1 and CDR2 from the germline V gene are SGHDN and FVKESK. The CDR3 loop spans 15 amino acids. CDR3 region: CASSQALAGGETQYF. The CDR3 coding sequence is TGTGCCAGCAGCCAAGCCCTAGCGGGAGGGGAGACCCAGTACTTC.

V and J are TRBV2 and TRBJ2-1; 8 bases match TRBD2. The CDR3 is made up of 15 amino acids. Germline loops: CDR1 SNHLY, CDR2 FYNNEI. Losses at the gene ends were 3 bases for V and 8 bases for J; bases not matched to a gene: 9. The CDR3 sequence is CASSDGAGGLDEQFF. In DNA, the CDR3 is TGTGCCAGCAGTGACGGTGCGGGAGGTTTGGATGAGCAGTTCTTC.

This chain connects TRBV19 to TRBJ1-3; no firm D call. Germline lookup yields CDR1 LNHDA and CDR2 SQIVND (reference sequence). V was trimmed by 6 bases and J by 4 bases, leaving 16 bases between them. This CDR3 region has 15 residues. The CDR3 reads CASRTPARSGNTIYF. The DNA for the CDR3 is TGTGCCAGTAGAACCCCCGCGAGGTCCGGAAACACCATATATTTT.

The CDR3 region is CASSQGTSGNTGELFF. The CDR3 DNA follows: TGTGCCAGCAGCCAAGGGACTAGCGGGAACACCGGGGAGCTGTTTTTT. The gene calls are TRBV4-2 and TRBJ2-2; 10 bases are shared with TRBD2. The CDR3 is 16 amino acids. Germline CDR1 and CDR2: LGHNA and YNFKEQ. V lost 1 base, J lost 1 base, and 0 bases stayed unmatched.

This clone was recorded once. The rearrangement joins TRBV6-5 to TRBJ2-7, with TRBD2 matching 7 bases. The CDR3 runs 13 residues. Per germline, CDR1 MNHEY and CDR2 SVGAGI. The junction had 4 bases not matched to a gene; V was cut back by 6 bases and J by 2 bases. Here the CDR3 reads CASSRDYPYEQYF. In DNA form, the CDR3 reads TGTGCCAGCAGCCGGGACTACCCCTACGAGCAGTACTTC.

The genes are TRBV21-1 and TRBJ2-7; TRBD1, the table's D call, was not compared with the DNA. TRBV21-1 is assigned pseudogene status. There are 15 residues in the CDR3. The CDR3 is CASSCRTADSYEQYF. As DNA, the CDR3 is TGTGCCAGCAGCTGCAGGACAGCCGACTCCTACGAGCAGTACTTC.

The V gene is TRBV27, the J gene TRBJ1-1, with 9 bases aligning to TRBD1. The CDR3 runs 16 residues. Germline lookup yields CDR1 MNHEY and CDR2 SMNVEV (reference sequence). V was clipped by 4 bases and J by 7 bases; unmatched bases: 13. The CDR3 coding sequence is TGTGCCAGCAGTTCCCTGGGGACAGGGAAAACCGGTGAAGCTTTCTTT. As protein: CASSSLGTGKTGEAFF.

This clone appeared a single time. The V call is TRBV6-6, the J call TRBJ1-2; D is uncertain. CDR1 and CDR2 from the germline V gene are MNHNY and SVGAGI (reference sequence). The CDR3 has 13 amino acids. Trimming removed 6 bases at V and 8 bases at J, with 16 bases between. CDR3 in DNA: TGTGCCAGCAGCGCCGCCAGGCTTGAGGGCTACACCTTC. As protein: CASSAARLEGYTF.